These 9 T cell receptor beta chains share one sample of origin, sequenced in a study of control samples from healthy donors and cancer patients. The assay was immunoSEQ multiplex PCR, and TCRdb's table has in-frame clones only and misses some. This table has roughly 29,000 clones, about 85% appearing once. Sequencing used formalin-fixed, paraffin-embedded tissue. These receptors came from a female donor with melanoma.

The CDR3 DNA is TGTGCCAGCAGTTTAAAGGCGAACACTGAAGCTTTCTTT. The encoded protein is CASSLKANTEAFF. J is TRBJ1-1 and V is TRBV12-3 or TRBV12-4; D is uncertain. CDR3 length: 13 amino acids. Trimming took 2 bases from V and 1 from J, leaving 5 bases between them.

The CDR3 sequence is CASREYSGKGLFTDTQYF. In DNA form, the CDR3 reads TGTGCCAGTAGGGAGTATAGCGGGAAAGGCCTGTTCACAGATACGCAGTATTTT. The rearrangement joins TRBV19 to TRBJ2-3; 8 bases align to TRBD2. CDR1 LNHDA and CDR2 SQIVND come from the germline V gene (reference sequence). Losses at the gene ends were 6 bases for V and 2 bases for J; bases not matched to a gene: 16. There are 18 residues in the CDR3.

The chain recombines TRBV7-3 with TRBJ2-7; maybe TRBD2 (6 bases). CDR3 length: 12 amino acids. Germline V gives CDR1 SGHTA, CDR2 FQGTGA. Trimming pared 10 bases from V and 4 bases from J, leaving 14 bases between. CDR3 sequence (DNA): TGTGCCATAATGGGGAGGTTTTACGAGCAGTACTTC. Translation gives CAIMGRFYEQYF.

The V and J genes are TRBV5-1 and TRBJ1-1; tentatively, D is TRBD1 (6 bases). This CDR3 is 14 amino acids long. Trimming took 2 bases from V and 8 from J, leaving 16 bases between them. Looked up from germline, CDR1 is SGHRS and CDR2 is YFSETQ. The CDR3 loop reads CASSLSTDSLEAFF. DNA for the CDR3: TGCGCCAGCAGCTTAAGCACGGACAGCCTAGAAGCTTTCTTT.

CDR3 sequence reads: CASRRSSYEQYF. The CDR3 bases are TGTGCCAGCCGGAGGAGCTCCTACGAGCAGTACTTC. The chain joins TRBV2 to TRBJ2-7; tentatively, D is TRBD2 (5 bases). V was trimmed by 8 bases and J by 0 bases, leaving 8 bases between them. The CDR3 is 12 amino acids. Germline V lookup: CDR1 SNHLY, CDR2 FYNNEI.

V usage is TRBV28 and J usage is TRBJ2-5; D gene ambiguous. V was cut by 3 bases and J by 5 bases, with 4 bases left in between. The CDR3 is made up of 11 amino acids. Germline CDR1 is MDHEN and CDR2 is SYDVKM. This CDR3 reads CASSFTETQYF. Written as DNA, the CDR3 is TGTGCCAGCAGTTTCACCGAGACCCAGTACTTC. The whole variable domain, remainder taken from reference TRBV28 and TRBJ2-5, is DVKVTQSSRYLVKRTGEKVFLECVQDMDHENMFWYRQDPGLGLRLIYFSYDVKMKEKGDIPEGYSVSREKKERFSLILESASTNQTSMYLCASSFTETQYFGPGTRLLVL.

This sequence joins TRBV5-1 and TRBJ2-3, with TRBD1 matching over 7 bases. The V and J ends lost 2 bases and 3 bases, in that order; junction bases with no gene match: 9. CDR1 and CDR2 (germline): SGHRS, YFSETQ. The CDR3 contains 16 residues. CDR3 sequence: CASSFLPNRGTDTQYF. In nucleotides, the CDR3 is TGCGCCAGCAGCTTTCTTCCGAACAGGGGAACAGATACGCAGTATTTT.

The V and J genes are TRBV3-1 (or the pseudogene TRBV3-2) and TRBJ1-2; D is undetermined. The V gene's germline CDR1 is LGHDT and CDR2 YNNKEL (reference sequence). V was pared by 1 base and J by 6 bases, with 6 bases between. The length of the CDR3 is 12 residues. The CDR3 DNA follows: TGTGCCAGCAGCCAAGGCAGGAATGGCTACACCTTC. This encodes CASSQGRNGYTF.

Only one count was recorded for this clone. The V gene is TRBV6-5, the J gene TRBJ1-5; no firm D call. Germline lookup yields CDR1 MNHEY and CDR2 SVGAGI. V lost 5 bases, J lost 5 bases, and 7 bases lay in between. The CDR3 has 12 amino acids. In DNA form, the CDR3 reads TGTGCCAGCAGTCAAAGGGATCAGCCCCAGCATTTT. As protein: CASSQRDQPQHF.